This TCR beta chain was found in a study of T cells in Graves' hyperthyroidism and ophthalmopathy. Amplified regions were TCR beta CDR3 sequences from RNA transcripts. The HTBI primer set drove a first-round RT-PCR of the TCR CDR3. TCRdb passed the multiplex PCR reads through MiXCR, listing each CDR3 protein once. Here the sample spans some 350,000 distinct CDR3 sequences, over 15% being singletons. This clonotype was recorded many times. V was cut by 3 bases and J by 5 bases, with 10 bases left in between. The germline V gene encodes CDR1 GTSNPN and CDR2 SVGIG (reference sequence). The CDR3 length is 13 residues.

V is TRBV30 and J is TRBJ2-2; a possible D gene is TRBD2 (6 bases). Sequencing was carried out using blood. The TCR comes from a woman aged 18-29 years with Graves' hyperthyroidism. The CDR3: CAWRWGRTGELFF. In nucleotides, the CDR3 is TGTGCCTGGAGGTGGGGGAGGACCGGGGAGCTGTTTTTT.